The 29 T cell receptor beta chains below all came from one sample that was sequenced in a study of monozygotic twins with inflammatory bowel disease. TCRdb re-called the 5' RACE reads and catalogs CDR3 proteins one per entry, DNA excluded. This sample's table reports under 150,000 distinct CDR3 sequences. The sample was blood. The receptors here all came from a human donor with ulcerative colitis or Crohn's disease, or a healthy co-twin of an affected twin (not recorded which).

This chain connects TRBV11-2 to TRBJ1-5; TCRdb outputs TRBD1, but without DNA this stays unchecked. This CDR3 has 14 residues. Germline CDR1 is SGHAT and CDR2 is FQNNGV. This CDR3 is CASSLVGRNQPQHF.

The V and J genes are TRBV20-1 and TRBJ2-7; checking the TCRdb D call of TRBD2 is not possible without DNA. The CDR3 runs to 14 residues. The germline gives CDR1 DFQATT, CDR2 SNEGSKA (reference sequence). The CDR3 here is CSAAGRTSSYEQYF.

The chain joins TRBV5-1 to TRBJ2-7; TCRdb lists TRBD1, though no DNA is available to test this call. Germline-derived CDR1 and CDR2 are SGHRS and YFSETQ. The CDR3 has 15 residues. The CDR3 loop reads CASSLQDRRSYEQYF.

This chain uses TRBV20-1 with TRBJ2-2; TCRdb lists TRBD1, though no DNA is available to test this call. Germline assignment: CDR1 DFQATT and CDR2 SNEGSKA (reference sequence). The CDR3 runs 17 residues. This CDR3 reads CSARDSGRGVTIGELFF.

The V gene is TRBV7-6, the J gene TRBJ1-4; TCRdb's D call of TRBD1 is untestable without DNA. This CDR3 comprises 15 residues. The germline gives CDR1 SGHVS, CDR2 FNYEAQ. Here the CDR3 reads CASSPGTATNEKLFF. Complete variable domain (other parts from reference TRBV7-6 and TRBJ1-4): GAGVSQSPRYKVTKRGQDVALRCDPISGHVSLYWYRQALGQGPEFLTYFNYEAQQDKSGLPNDRFSAERPEGSISTLTIQRTEQRDSAMYRCASSPGTATNEKLFFGSGTQLSVL.

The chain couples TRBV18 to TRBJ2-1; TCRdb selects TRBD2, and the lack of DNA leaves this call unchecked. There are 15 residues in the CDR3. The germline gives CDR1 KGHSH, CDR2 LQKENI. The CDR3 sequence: CASSPTLGGDNEQFF.

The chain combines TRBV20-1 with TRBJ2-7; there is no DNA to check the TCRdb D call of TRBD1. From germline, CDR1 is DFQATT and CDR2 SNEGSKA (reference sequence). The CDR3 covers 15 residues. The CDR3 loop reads CSAMNPGQDSYEQYF.

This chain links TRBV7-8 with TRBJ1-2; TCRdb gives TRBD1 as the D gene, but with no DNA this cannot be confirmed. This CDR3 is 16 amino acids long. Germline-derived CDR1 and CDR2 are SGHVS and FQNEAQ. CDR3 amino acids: CASSLQPGRGSGGYTF.

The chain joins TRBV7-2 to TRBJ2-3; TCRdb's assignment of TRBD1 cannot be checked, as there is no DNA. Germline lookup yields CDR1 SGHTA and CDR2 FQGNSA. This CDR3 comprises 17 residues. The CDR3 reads CASSLGTGGRGTDTQYF.

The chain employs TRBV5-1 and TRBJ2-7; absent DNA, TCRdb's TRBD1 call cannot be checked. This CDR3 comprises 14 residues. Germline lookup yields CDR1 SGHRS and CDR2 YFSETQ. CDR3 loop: CASTRDTSYYEQYF.

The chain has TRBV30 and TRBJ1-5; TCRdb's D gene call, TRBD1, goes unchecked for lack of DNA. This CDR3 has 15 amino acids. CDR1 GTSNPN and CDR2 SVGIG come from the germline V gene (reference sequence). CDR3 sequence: CAWSEGHNSNQPQHF. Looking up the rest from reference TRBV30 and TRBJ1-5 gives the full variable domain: SQTIHQWPATLVQPVGSPLSLECTVEGTSNPNLYWYRQAAGRGLQLLFYSVGIGQISSEVPQNLSASRPQDRQFILSSKKLLLSDSGFYLCAWSEGHNSNQPQHFGDGTRLSIL.

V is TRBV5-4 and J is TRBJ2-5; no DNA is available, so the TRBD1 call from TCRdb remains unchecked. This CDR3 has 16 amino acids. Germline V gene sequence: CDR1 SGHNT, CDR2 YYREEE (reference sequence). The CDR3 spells CASSLMSGTVLETQYF.

The CDR3 sequence: CASSLGGIDTQYF. The chain combines TRBV25-1 with TRBJ2-3; TCRdb indicates TRBD2, and absent DNA this call remains unverified. The CDR3 has 13 amino acids. The germline V gene has CDR1 MGHDK and CDR2 SYGVNS.

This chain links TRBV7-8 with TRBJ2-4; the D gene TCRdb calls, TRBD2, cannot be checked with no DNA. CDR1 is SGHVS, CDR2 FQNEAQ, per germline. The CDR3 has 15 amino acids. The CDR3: CASSLASGAENIQYF.

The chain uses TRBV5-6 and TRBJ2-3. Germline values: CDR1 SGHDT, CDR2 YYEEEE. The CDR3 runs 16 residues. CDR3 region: CASSLALELGTDTQYF. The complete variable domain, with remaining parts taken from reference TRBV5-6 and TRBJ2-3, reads DAGVTQSPTHLIKTRGQQVTLRCSPKSGHDTVSWYQQALGQGPQFIFQYYEEEERQRGNFPDRFSGHQFPNYSSELNVNALLLGDSALYLCASSLALELGTDTQYFGPGTRLTVL.

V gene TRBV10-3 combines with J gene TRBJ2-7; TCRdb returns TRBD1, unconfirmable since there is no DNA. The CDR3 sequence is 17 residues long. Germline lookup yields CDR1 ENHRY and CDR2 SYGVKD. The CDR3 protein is CAISESAFGAGAYEQYF.

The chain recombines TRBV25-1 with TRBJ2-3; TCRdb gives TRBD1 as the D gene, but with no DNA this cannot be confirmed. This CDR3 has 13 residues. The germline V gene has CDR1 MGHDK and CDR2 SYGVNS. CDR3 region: CASSDPGSDTQYF.

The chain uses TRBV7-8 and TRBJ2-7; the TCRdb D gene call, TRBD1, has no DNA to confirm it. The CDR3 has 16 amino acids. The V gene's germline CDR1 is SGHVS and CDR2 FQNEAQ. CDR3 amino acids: CASSLIMGQGIDEQYF.

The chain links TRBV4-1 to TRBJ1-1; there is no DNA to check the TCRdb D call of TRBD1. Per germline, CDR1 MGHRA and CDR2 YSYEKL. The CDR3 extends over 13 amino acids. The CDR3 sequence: CASSPQGFTEAFF.

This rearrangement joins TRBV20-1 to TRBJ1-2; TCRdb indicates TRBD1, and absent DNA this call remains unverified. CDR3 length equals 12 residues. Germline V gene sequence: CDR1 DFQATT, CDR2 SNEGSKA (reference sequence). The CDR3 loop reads CRPGQGTDGYTF.

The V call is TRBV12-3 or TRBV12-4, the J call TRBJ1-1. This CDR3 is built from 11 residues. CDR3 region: CASSPRTEAFF.

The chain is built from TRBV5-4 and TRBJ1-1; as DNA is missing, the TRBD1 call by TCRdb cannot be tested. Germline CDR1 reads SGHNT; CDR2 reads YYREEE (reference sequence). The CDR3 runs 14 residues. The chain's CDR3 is CASSYRGGDTEAFF.

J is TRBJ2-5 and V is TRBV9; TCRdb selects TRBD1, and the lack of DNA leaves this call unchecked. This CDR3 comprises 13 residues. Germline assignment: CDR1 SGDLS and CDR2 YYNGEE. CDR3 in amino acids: CASSALGGETQYF.

This CDR3 reads CASSDRTYYGYTF. The genes are TRBV7-9 and TRBJ1-2. Germline V gene data show CDR1 as SEHNR and CDR2 as FQNEAQ (reference sequence). There are 13 residues in the CDR3.

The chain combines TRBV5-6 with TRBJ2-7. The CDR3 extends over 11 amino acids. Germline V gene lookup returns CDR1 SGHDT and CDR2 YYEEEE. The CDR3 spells CASSYAYEQYF.

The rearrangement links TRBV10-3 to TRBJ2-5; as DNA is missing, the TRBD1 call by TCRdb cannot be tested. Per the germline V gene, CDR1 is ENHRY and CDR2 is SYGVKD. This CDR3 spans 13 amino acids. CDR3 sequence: CAISVQGGETQYF.

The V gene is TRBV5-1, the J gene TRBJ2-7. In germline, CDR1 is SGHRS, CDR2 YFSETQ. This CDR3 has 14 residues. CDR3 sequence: CASSVGTVTYEQYF. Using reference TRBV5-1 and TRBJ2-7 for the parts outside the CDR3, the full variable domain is KAGVTQTPRYLIKTRGQQVTLSCSPISGHRSVSWYQQTPGQGLQFLFEYFSETQRNKGNFPGRFSGRQFSNSRSEMNVSTLELGDSALYLCASSVGTVTYEQYFGPGTRLTVT.

The CDR3 loop reads CSSVGGNTEAFF. The chain uses TRBV20-1 and TRBJ1-1; with no DNA, the TCRdb D assignment of TRBD1 cannot be verified. CDR1 is DFQATT and CDR2 is SNEGSKA in the germline V gene (reference sequence). The CDR3 sequence is 12 residues long.

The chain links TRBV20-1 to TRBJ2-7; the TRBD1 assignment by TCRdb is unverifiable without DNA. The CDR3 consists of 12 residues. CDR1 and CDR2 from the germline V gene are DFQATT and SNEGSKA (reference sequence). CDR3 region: CSARDRDYEQYF.